This T cell receptor (beta chain) was profiled in a study of regulatory T cells in long-lasting Graves disease. The wider study: Persistent Graves' disease meant over 5 years of antithyroid drugs with positive TSH receptor antibodies. Study-level findings and limits: Possibly, accuracy suffered from the small sample size.

Time point specified: persistent/refractory GD, antithyroid drugs over 5 years with positive TRAb. PBMCs were the source of the RNA used for TCR sequencing. Combining iRepertoire HTBI primers with Arm-PCR of CDR3 regions, the authors built TCR beta libraries. TCRdb used MiXCR to reprocess the multiplex PCR reads, holding one entry per CDR3 protein. The sample carries 650,000 to 700,000 distinct CDR3 sequences, about 32% recorded once. As for this clonotype: The target antigen is unknown.

Trimming at V came to 4 bases and at J to 7 bases, leaving 15 bases not matched to a gene. The germline V gene has CDR1 WNHNN and CDR2 SYGVQD (reference sequence). The CDR3 is 18 amino acids. The sample in question was peripheral blood mononuclear cells (PBMCs), obtained when the disease was refractory, from a patient treated with antithyroid drugs. The rearrangement links TRBV10-1 to TRBJ2-2, with TRBD2 identical over 10 bases. This clonotype was obtained from a female donor with Graves disease. The CDR3 nucleotides are TGCGCCAGCAGTGGGGGCAAAAAGCGGGAGGGCCGTGGCGGGGAGCTGTTTTTT. It is translated as CASSGGKKREGRGGELFF.